Following are 30 T cell receptor beta chains from one sample sequenced in a study of liver allograft versus peripheral blood T cells. For the study at large: Blood and transplanted-liver T cell receptor repertoires from recipients were compared.

TCRdb reprocessed the reads with MiXCR, giving one entry per CDR3 protein. Among about 7,900 distinct CDR3 sequences listed, around a fifth were seen once. The receptors here all came from a human patient who had a liver transplant. Some of the T cells might come from the graft donor.

This clonotype appeared a single time. This rearrangement joins TRBV12-5 to TRBJ2-7; TRBD1 agrees at 7 bases. The V and J ends lost 0 bases and 0 bases, in that order; junction bases with no gene match: 11. This CDR3 contains 18 residues. CDR1 is LGHNT, CDR2 FRNRAP, per germline. The CDR3: CASGLVLPDRVSSYEQYF. CDR3 bases: TGTGCTAGTGGTTTGGTACTTCCTGACAGGGTAAGCTCCTACGAGCAGTACTTC.

This clonotype is categorized as medium-sized. The rearrangement links TRBV13 to TRBJ1-1; TRBD1 aligns across 7 bases. Trimming cost V 2 bases and J 4 bases; bases outside gene matches: 1. CDR3 length: 13 amino acids. Germline V gives CDR1 PRHDT, CDR2 FYEKMQ (reference sequence). Here the CDR3 DNA reads TGTGCCAGCAGCTTAAGGGACAGCACTGAAGCTTTCTTT. As protein: CASSLRDSTEAFF.

This clonotype was found a few times. The chain employs TRBV7-9 and TRBJ1-2; 8 bases align to TRBD1. Germline CDR1 is SEHNR and CDR2 is FQNEAQ (reference sequence). The CDR3 consists of 15 residues. V dropped 5 bases and J dropped 10; count of bases not matched to a gene: 15. CDR3 DNA: TGTGCCAGCAGCACAACAAGGACAGGGATAACAACCTACACCTTC. It is translated as CASSTTRTGITTYTF.

This clonotype was seen only a few times. The V and J genes are TRBV19 and TRBJ1-5; D might be TRBD1 (5 bases). This CDR3 region has 16 residues. From germline, CDR1 is LNHDA and CDR2 SQIVND (reference sequence). V was trimmed by 8 bases and J by 4 bases, leaving 21 bases between them. DNA of the CDR3: TGTGCCAGTCGTACTGGGACCATTATAGGAAATCAGCCCCAGCATTTT. Protein sequence: CASRTGTIIGNQPQHF.

This clonotype has only a few counts. This chain joins TRBV6-5 and TRBJ1-5; 7 bases match TRBD1. The ends lost 9 bases at V and 0 bases at J; junction bases unmatched: 8. Germline-derived CDR1 and CDR2 are MNHEY and SVGAGI. This CDR3 has 15 residues. CDR3 bases: TGTGCCAGTCGGTTGGGACAGCATAGCAATCAGCCCCAGCATTTT. Amino acid sequence: CASRLGQHSNQPQHF.

The V and J genes are TRBV5-6 and TRBJ1-2; tentative D call: TRBD1 (6 bases). This CDR3 contains 12 residues. The ends were cut back, 0 bases at V and 7 bases at J, with 7 bases in the middle. Germline lookup yields CDR1 SGHDT and CDR2 YYEEEE. The CDR3 sequence: CASSLGGGGYTF. CDR3 coding DNA: TGTGCCAGCAGCTTGGGAGGGGGTGGCTACACCTTC.

There are a few counts of this clonotype. The CDR3 region is CAWRRRNSGGYTF. The CDR3 DNA is TGTGCCTGGAGGCGGAGGAATTCAGGCGGCTACACCTTC. The genes are TRBV30 and TRBJ1-2; unclear D gene. CDR1 GTSNPN and CDR2 SVGIG come from the germline V gene (reference sequence). The length of the CDR3 is 13 residues. Trimming took off 3 bases at V and 8 bases at J, with 16 bases between the two ends.

This clonotype showed up just a few times. J is TRBJ2-3 and V is TRBV12-3 or TRBV12-4, with 8 positions matching TRBD2. The length of the CDR3 is 13 residues. V was clipped by 6 bases and J by 2 bases; unmatched bases: 1. The DNA of the CDR3 is TGTGCCAGCAGCGGACTAGCCACAGATACGCAGTATTTT. It encodes CASSGLATDTQYF.

The DNA for the CDR3 is TGTGCCAGCAGCTCTCTGGATTCTGGGGCCAACGTCCTGACTTTC. It translates to CASSSLDSGANVLTF. V gene TRBV7-9 combines with J gene TRBJ2-6; D gene uncertain. The germline CDR1 and CDR2 sequences are SEHNR and FQNEAQ (reference sequence). The CDR3 is 15 amino acids. Trimming removed 4 bases from V and 1 base from J, with 8 bases in between.

Comments on this clonotype: A read error may explain this, as a much larger clone is one base away. The chain is built from TRBV29-1 and TRBJ2-7; TRBD1 or TRBD2 may be the D gene (5 bases each). The CDR3 spans 14 residues. Per the germline V gene, CDR1 is SQVTM and CDR2 is ANQGSEA. The CDR3 DNA reads TGCAGCGTTGAAGAGGGGGATCTACTTTACGGGCAGTACTTC. This gives the protein CSVEEGDLLYGQYF.

Within the sample, this clonotype is medium-sized (0.01 to 0.1%). The chain is built from TRBV19 and TRBJ1-2, with 8 bases identical to TRBD1. The CDR3 runs to 15 residues. With 3 bases clipped from V and 4 bases from J, the junction kept 7 bases outside the gene matches. Germline CDR1 LNHDA, CDR2 SQIVND (reference sequence). Here the CDR3 reads CASSIPRTGSYGYTF. The CDR3, as DNA: TGTGCCAGTAGTATCCCCCGGACAGGGAGCTATGGCTACACCTTC.

This clonotype was observed a handful of times. This chain uses TRBV9 with TRBJ1-6, with D maybe TRBD1 (5 bases). The V gene lost 3 bases and the J gene lost 10 bases, with 17 bases spanning the gap. The germline V gene has CDR1 SGDLS and CDR2 YYNGEE. The CDR3 runs 15 residues. The CDR3 DNA is TGTGCCAGCAGCGGGGGATCGGGGGTCTACTCACCCCTCCACTTT. Amino acids: CASSGGSGVYSPLHF.

A few counts support this clonotype. This rearrangement joins TRBV30 to TRBJ1-2; no definite D call. Germline CDR1 is GTSNPN and CDR2 is SVGIG (reference sequence). CDR3 size: 10 residues. V was cut by 3 bases and J by 8 bases, with 7 bases left in between. CDR3 sequence (DNA): TGTGCCTGGAGGGGAAAAGGCTACACCTTC. Amino acids: CAWRGKGYTF.

This clonotype is judged medium-sized. CDR3 in amino acids: CASSSGVQPQHF. Here the CDR3 DNA reads TGTGCCAGTAGTTCGGGTGTGCAGCCCCAGCATTTT. The chain combines TRBV19 with TRBJ1-5; D unclear. The CDR3 runs to 12 residues. Between the trimmed V and J ends, which lost 5 bases and 7 bases, there was a span of 9 bases. Germline loops: CDR1 LNHDA, CDR2 SQIVND (reference sequence).

This clonotype came up a few times. The chain has TRBV11-2 and TRBJ1-2; D may be TRBD1 (5 bases). Germline V gene lookup returns CDR1 SGHAT and CDR2 FQNNGV. The V end was cut by 8 bases, the J end by 6 bases, with 25 bases between. The CDR3 is 16 amino acids. The CDR3 bases are TGTGCCAGCGGCCCCTCCCGGGGCGCTACTCACCATGGCTACACCTTC. It codes for CASGPSRGATHHGYTF. The variable domain in full, completed from reference TRBV11-2 and TRBJ1-2, reads EAGVAQSPRYKIIEKRQSVAFWCNPISGHATLYWYQQILGQGPKLLIQFQNNGVVDDSQLPKDRFSAERLKGVDSTLKIQPAKLEDSAVYLCASGPSRGATHHGYTFGSGTRLTVV.

There are a few counts of this clonotype. V and J are TRBV7-9 and TRBJ1-2; D is perhaps TRBD1 (5 bases). In germline, CDR1 is SEHNR, CDR2 FQNEAQ (reference sequence). V shed 3 bases and J shed 6 bases, with 17 bases lying between them. The CDR3 spans 15 residues. DNA of the CDR3: TGTGCCAGCAGCTTTGCAGGGAATTTTTCTCATGGCTACACCTTC. Protein: CASSFAGNFSHGYTF.

This clonotype was picked up a small number of times. This chain links TRBV11-2 with TRBJ1-5; D is unresolved. Per germline, CDR1 SGHAT and CDR2 FQNNGV. V lost 0 bases and J lost 7, with 10 bases in between. This CDR3 comprises 14 residues. The CDR3 DNA reads as TGTGCCAGCAGCTTAGAGGGGATGGGGCAGCCCCAGCATTTT. The encoded protein is CASSLEGMGQPQHF. The variable domain in full, with the rest retrieved from reference TRBV11-2 and TRBJ1-5, is EAGVAQSPRYKIIEKRQSVAFWCNPISGHATLYWYQQILGQGPKLLIQFQNNGVVDDSQLPKDRFSAERLKGVDSTLKIQPAKLEDSAVYLCASSLEGMGQPQHFGDGTRLSIL.

The V and J genes are TRBV7-9 and TRBJ2-1; D ambiguous. This CDR3 has 12 amino acids. V was cut by 3 bases and J by 5 bases, with 5 bases left in between. Per germline, CDR1 SEHNR and CDR2 FQNEAQ (reference sequence). The CDR3 bases are TGTGCCAGCAGCTTTATCCACAATGAGCAGTTCTTC. Amino acid sequence: CASSFIHNEQFF.

The table lists this clonotype with a few counts. This chain links TRBV12-3 or TRBV12-4 with TRBJ2-1; D remains unclear. V gave up 3 bases and J gave up 4 bases, with 10 bases separating them. The CDR3 consists of 14 residues. The CDR3, as DNA: TGTGCCAGCAGTTTCCCGGGCCTTTACAATGAGCAGTTCTTC. This gives the protein CASSFPGLYNEQFF.

This clonotype was detected many times. The chain couples TRBV7-9 to TRBJ1-2; 7 bases align to TRBD1. The CDR3 consists of 15 residues. Germline V lookup: CDR1 SEHNR, CDR2 FQNEAQ (reference sequence). V lost 3 bases, J lost 6 bases, and 10 bases stayed unmatched. The CDR3 region has the DNA TGTGCCAGCAGCTTGGACGACAGGGTTGAGAATGGCTACACCTTC. Its protein is CASSLDDRVENGYTF. The full variable domain, completed using reference TRBV7-9 and TRBJ1-2, is DTGVSQNPRHKITKRGQNVTFRCDPISEHNRLYWYRQTLGQGPEFLTYFQNEAQLEKSRLLSDRFSAERPKGSFSTLEIQRTEQGDSAMYLCASSLDDRVENGYTFGSGTRLTVV.

This clonotype is medium-sized. The chain is built from TRBV7-9 and TRBJ2-1; D might be TRBD1 or TRBD2, each matching 5 bases. From germline, CDR1 is SEHNR and CDR2 FQNEAQ (reference sequence). The CDR3 has 17 residues. Deletions cut 5 bases from V and 0 bases from J, with 17 bases between. This CDR3 reads CASSPRRWGSSYNEQFF. CDR3 DNA: TGTGCCAGCAGCCCCAGACGCTGGGGGAGCTCCTACAATGAGCAGTTCTTC.

The chain recombines TRBV27 with TRBJ2-7; 10 bases are shared with TRBD1. Germline CDR1 reads MNHEY; CDR2 reads SMNVEV (reference sequence). The CDR3 has 14 residues. The V segment lost 6 bases and the J segment 6 bases; nucleotides outside the gene matches: 8. CDR3 in amino acids: CASSPVGTGAEQYF. The DNA of the CDR3 is TGTGCCAGCAGCCCAGTGGGGACAGGGGCCGAGCAGTACTTC.

This clonotype has only a few counts. V and J are TRBV9 and TRBJ2-1; D perhaps matches TRBD1 (5 bases). Germline V gene sequence: CDR1 SGDLS, CDR2 YYNGEE. The CDR3 runs 13 residues. The V end was cut by 0 bases, the J end by 8 bases, with 9 bases between. CDR3 in DNA: TGTGCCAGCAGCGTAGCCACAGGCTATGAGCAGTTCTTC. Protein sequence: CASSVATGYEQFF.

This clonotype was observed a few times. V and J are TRBV9 and TRBJ2-7; D uncertain. This CDR3 is built from 15 residues. V lost 3 bases, J lost 3 bases, and 16 bases lay in between. Germline V CDR1 and CDR2: SGDLS, YYNGEE. The chain's CDR3 is CASSATPQDFYEQYF. The CDR3 region has the DNA TGTGCCAGCAGCGCCACACCTCAAGACTTCTACGAGCAGTACTTC.

This chain uses TRBV13 with TRBJ1-6, with D perhaps matching TRBD1 (6 bases). CDR1 and CDR2 (germline): PRHDT, FYEKMQ (reference sequence). V was shortened by 4 bases and J by 8 bases, with 15 bases between the two germline ends. This CDR3 has 15 amino acids. CDR3 DNA: TGTGCCAGCAGCTCTACAGGGTTCGTTTATTCACCCCTCCACTTT. This encodes CASSSTGFVYSPLHF. Looking up the rest from reference TRBV13 and TRBJ1-6 gives the full variable domain: AAGVIQSPRHLIKEKRETATLKCYPIPRHDTVYWYQQGPGQDPQFLISFYEKMQSDKGSIPDRFSAQQFSDYHSELNMSSLELGDSALYFCASSSTGFVYSPLHFGNGTRLTVT.

In its sample, this clonotype was seen many times. J is TRBJ1-1 and V is TRBV12-3 or TRBV12-4; no definite D call. V was trimmed by 6 bases and J by 3 bases, leaving 14 bases between them. This CDR3 has 14 amino acids. The CDR3 loop is CASRMTHKDTEAFF. DNA for the CDR3: TGTGCCAGCAGAATGACCCATAAGGACACTGAAGCTTTCTTT.

This sequence joins TRBV6-1 and TRBJ2-6, with D hard to call. CDR3 size: 15 residues. Germline values: CDR1 MNHNS, CDR2 SASEGT. V was cut by 1 base and J by 0 bases, with 4 bases left in between. The CDR3 region is CASSEGSSGANVLTF. CDR3 sequence (DNA): TGTGCCAGCAGTGAAGGCAGCTCTGGGGCCAACGTCCTGACTTTC.

V and J are TRBV12-3 or TRBV12-4 and TRBJ1-2; D unclear. This CDR3 has 13 amino acids. V was trimmed by 3 bases and J by 7 bases, leaving 12 bases between them. The CDR3 here is CASSFGVVGGYTF. Written as DNA, the CDR3 is TGTGCCAGCAGTTTCGGAGTGGTTGGTGGCTACACCTTC.

This clonotype is categorized as medium-sized (0.01 to 0.1%). Here the CDR3 reads CAISESFTGGNGYTF. The CDR3 DNA follows: TGTGCCATCAGTGAGTCATTCACAGGGGGCAATGGCTACACCTTC. V usage is TRBV10-3 and J usage is TRBJ1-2; 9 bases fit TRBD1. The trim removed 0 bases at V and 6 bases at J, leaving 5 bases unmatched. Germline V gene lookup returns CDR1 ENHRY and CDR2 SYGVKD. This CDR3 contains 15 residues.

In regard to this clonotype: This clone may be a read error of a much larger clone one base away. The V call is TRBV27, the J call TRBJ1-2; 8 nucleotides line up with TRBD1. This CDR3 comprises 13 residues. The trim removed 7 bases at V and 6 bases at J, leaving 7 bases unmatched. Germline CDR1 is MNHEY and CDR2 is SMNVEV (reference sequence). CDR3 coding DNA: TGTGCCAGCACAGGGGGCGGAGTAGATGGCTACACCTTC. Amino acids: CASTGGGVDGYTF.